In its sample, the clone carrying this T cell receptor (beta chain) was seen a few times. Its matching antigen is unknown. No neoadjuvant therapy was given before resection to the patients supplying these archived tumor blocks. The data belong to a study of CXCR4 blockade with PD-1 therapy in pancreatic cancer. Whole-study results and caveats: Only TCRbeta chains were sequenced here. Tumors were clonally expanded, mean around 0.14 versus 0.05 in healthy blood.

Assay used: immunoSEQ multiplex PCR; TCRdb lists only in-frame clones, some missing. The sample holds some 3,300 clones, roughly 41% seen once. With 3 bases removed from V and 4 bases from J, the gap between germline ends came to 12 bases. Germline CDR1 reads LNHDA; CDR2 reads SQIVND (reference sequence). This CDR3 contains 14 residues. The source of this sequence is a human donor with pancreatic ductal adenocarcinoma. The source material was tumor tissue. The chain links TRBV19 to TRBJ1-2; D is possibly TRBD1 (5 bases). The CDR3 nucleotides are TGTGCCAGTAGTATCGTACACGGGGGCTATGGCTACACCTTC. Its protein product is CASSIVHGGYGYTF.